The entry that follows covers one T cell receptor (beta chain) sequence. The CDR3 is 14 residues long. Trimming cost V 1 base and J 7 bases, with 14 bases left between them. Germline loops: CDR1 SGHNT, CDR2 YENEEA. These data come from a study of blood T cell repertoires in COVID-19. The wider study: The samples span acute and convalescent COVID-19 from the United States, Italy and Spain. Sample material is recorded as cDNA or gDNA derived from T cells, B-cell-depleted T cells, or PBMCs.

Generated by immunoSEQ multiplex PCR, the TCRdb table keeps only in-frame clones and is missing some. The sample contains 170,000 or so clones, roughly 84% of which appear only once. Sequenced input: peripheral blood. The source of this sequence is a man aged 45-65 years with active or convalescent COVID-19. The chain carries TRBV11-3 and TRBJ2-7, with a possible D match to TRBD2 (5 bases). The CDR3 sequence is CASSLVLGVGEQYF. CDR3 DNA: TGTGCCAGCAGCTTAGTATTGGGAGTTGGGGAGCAGTACTTC.